This passage covers 2 T cell receptor beta chains from one sample sequenced in a study of siplizumab effects on memory and regulatory T cells. The protocol was immunoSEQ multiplex PCR, while the TCRdb copy is restricted to in-frame clones and leaves out a portion. The repertoire holds tens of thousands of clones, with roughly 80% as singletons. Input material: memory CD4+ T cells sorted from blood. The source is a human donor in good health.

This chain links TRBV5-4 with TRBJ2-5, with 7 bases identical to TRBD1. Germline loops: CDR1 SGHNT, CDR2 YYREEE (reference sequence). V was clipped by 2 bases and J by 3 bases; unmatched bases: 4. There are 14 residues in the CDR3. The CDR3 DNA is TGTGCCAGCAGCTTCACAGGGGCGGAAGAGACCCAGTACTTC. It codes for CASSFTGAEETQYF.

The rearrangement uses TRBV5-4 and TRBJ1-6; 9 nucleotides line up with TRBD1. The CDR3 extends over 16 amino acids. CDR1 is SGHNT, CDR2 YYREEE, per germline (reference sequence). V trimming: 2 bases; J trimming: 5 bases; junction bases outside the gene matches: 5. CDR3 residues: CASSLNRGLDNSPLHF. In DNA, the CDR3 is TGTGCCAGCAGCTTAAACAGGGGGCTCGATAATTCACCCCTCCACTTT.